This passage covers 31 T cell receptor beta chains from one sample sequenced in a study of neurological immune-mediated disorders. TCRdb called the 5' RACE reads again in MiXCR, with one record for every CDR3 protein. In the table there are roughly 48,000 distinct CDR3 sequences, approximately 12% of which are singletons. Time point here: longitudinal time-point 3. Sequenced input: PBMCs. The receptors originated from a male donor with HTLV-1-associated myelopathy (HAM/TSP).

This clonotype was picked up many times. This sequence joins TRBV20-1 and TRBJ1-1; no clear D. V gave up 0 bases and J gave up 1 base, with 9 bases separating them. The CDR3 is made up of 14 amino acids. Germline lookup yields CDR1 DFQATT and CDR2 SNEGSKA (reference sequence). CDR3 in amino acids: CSARDRLGNTEAFF. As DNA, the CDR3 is TGCAGTGCTAGAGATCGCCTAGGGAACACTGAAGCTTTCTTT.

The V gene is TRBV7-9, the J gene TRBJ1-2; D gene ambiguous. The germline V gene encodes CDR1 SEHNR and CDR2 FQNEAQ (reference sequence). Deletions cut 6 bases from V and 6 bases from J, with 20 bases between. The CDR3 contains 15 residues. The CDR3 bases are TGTGCCAGCAGTCCGGAGGTGCCCGGGGTGGATGGCTACACCTTC. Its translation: CASSPEVPGVDGYTF.

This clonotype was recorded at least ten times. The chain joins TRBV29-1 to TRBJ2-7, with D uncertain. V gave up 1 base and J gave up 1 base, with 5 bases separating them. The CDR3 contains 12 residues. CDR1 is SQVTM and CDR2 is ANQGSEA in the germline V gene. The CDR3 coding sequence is TGCAGCGTTGAAGTTGGTTCCTACGAGCAGTACTTC. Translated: CSVEVGSYEQYF.

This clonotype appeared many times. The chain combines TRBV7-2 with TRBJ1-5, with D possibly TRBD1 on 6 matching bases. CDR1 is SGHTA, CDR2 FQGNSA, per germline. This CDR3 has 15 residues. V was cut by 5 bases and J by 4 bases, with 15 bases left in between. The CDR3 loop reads CASSIFRGGNQPQHF. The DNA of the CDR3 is TGTGCCAGCAGCATCTTCAGGGGAGGAAATCAGCCCCAGCATTTT.

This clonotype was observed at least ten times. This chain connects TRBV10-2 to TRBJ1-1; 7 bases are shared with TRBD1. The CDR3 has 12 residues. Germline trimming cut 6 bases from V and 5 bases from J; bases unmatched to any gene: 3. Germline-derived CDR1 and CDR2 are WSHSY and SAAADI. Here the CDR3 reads CASSPRGTEAFF. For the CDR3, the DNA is TGCGCCAGCAGCCCCAGGGGGACTGAAGCTTTCTTT.

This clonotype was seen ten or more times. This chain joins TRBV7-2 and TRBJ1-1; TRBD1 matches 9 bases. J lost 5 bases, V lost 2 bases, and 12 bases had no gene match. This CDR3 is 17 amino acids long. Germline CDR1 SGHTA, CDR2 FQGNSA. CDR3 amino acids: CASSLSIPAGQGTEAFF. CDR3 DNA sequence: TGTGCCAGCAGCTTATCGATTCCCGCGGGACAGGGAACTGAAGCTTTCTTT.

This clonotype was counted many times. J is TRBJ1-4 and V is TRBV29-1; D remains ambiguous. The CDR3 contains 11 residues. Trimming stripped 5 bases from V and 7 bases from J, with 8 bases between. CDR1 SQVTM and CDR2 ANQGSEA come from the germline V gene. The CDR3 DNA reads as TGCAGCGTTCTCGGCGGTGAAAAACTGTTTTTT. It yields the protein CSVLGGEKLFF.

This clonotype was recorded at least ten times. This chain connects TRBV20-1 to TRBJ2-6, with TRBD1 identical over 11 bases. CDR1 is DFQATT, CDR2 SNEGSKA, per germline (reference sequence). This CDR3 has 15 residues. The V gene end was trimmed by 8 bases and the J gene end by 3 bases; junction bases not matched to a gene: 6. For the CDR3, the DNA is TGCAGTCCCGGACAGGGGGCTCTTGGGGCCAACGTCCTGACTTTC. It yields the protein CSPGQGALGANVLTF.

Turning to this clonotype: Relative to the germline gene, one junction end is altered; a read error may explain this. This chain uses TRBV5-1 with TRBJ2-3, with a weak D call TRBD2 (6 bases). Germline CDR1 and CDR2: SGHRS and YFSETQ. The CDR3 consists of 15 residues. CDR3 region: CASSPPGGPTYTQYF. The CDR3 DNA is TGCGCCAGCTCGCCCCCCGGGGGACCCACATATACGCAGTATTTT.

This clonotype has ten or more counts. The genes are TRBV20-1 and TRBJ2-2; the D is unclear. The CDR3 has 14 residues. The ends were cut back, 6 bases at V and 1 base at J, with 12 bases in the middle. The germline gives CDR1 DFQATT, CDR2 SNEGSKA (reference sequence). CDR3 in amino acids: CSAEKGRNTGELFF. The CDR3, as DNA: TGCAGTGCCGAAAAGGGAAGGAACACCGGGGAGCTGTTTTTT.

CDR3 in DNA: TGTGCCAGCAGCTTCCCGACTAGCGGGGCGCAGTATTTT. The encoded protein is CASSFPTSGAQYF. This chain connects TRBV5-6 to TRBJ2-3, with 11 bases identical to TRBD2. Germline V gives CDR1 SGHDT, CDR2 YYEEEE. CDR3 size: 13 residues. V shed 2 bases and J 10 bases; nucleotides not matched to a gene: 3.

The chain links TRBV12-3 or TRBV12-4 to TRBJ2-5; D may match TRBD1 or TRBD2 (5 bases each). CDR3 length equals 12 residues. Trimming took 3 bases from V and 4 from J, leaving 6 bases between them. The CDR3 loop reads CASSFGTETQYF. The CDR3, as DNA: TGTGCCAGCAGTTTCGGGACAGAGACCCAGTACTTC.

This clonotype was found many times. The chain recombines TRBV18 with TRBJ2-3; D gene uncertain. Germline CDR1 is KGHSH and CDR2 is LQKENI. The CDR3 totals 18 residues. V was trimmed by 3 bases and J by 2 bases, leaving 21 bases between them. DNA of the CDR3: TGTGCCAGCTCACCGGGGATCAGACCATCCCCTTTCACAGATACGCAGTATTTT. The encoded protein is CASSPGIRPSPFTDTQYF.

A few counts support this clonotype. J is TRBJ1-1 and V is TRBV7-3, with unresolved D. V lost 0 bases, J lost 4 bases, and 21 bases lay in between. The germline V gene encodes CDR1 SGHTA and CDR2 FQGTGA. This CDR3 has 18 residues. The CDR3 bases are TGTGCCAGCAGCTTAACTCGGAGAGACCCCTTGGAGGGCACTGAAGCTTTCTTT. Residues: CASSLTRRDPLEGTEAFF.

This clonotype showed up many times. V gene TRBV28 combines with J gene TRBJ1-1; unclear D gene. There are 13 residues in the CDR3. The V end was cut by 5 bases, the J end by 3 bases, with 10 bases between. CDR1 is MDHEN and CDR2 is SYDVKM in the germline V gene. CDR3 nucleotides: TGTGCCAGCAGTGGGGTGACCTACACTGAAGCTTTCTTT. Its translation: CASSGVTYTEAFF.

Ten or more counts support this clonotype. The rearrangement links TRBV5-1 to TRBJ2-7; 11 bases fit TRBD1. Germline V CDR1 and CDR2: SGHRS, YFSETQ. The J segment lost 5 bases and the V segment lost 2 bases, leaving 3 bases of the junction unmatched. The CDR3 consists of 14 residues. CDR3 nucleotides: TGCGCCAGCAGCTTTGGACAGGGGGCCAACGAGCAGTACTTC. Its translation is CASSFGQGANEQYF.

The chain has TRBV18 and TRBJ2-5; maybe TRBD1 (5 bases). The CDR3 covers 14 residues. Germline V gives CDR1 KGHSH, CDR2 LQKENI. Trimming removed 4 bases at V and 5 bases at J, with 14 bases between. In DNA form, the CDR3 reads TGTGCCAGCTCACTCGACCAGGGCCTTGAGACCCAGTACTTC. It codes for CASSLDQGLETQYF.

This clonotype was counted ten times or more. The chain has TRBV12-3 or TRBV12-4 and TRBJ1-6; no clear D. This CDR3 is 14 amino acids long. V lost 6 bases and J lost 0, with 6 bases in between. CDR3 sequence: CASSLSSYNSPLHF. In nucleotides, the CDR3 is TGTGCCAGCAGCCTGAGCTCCTATAATTCACCCCTCCACTTT.

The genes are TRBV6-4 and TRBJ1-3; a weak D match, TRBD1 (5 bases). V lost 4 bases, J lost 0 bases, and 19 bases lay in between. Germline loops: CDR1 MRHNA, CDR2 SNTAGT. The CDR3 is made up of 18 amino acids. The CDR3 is CASSGSGTLNDSGNTIYF. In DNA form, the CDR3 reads TGTGCCAGCAGTGGCTCCGGGACCTTAAACGACTCTGGAAACACCATATATTTT.

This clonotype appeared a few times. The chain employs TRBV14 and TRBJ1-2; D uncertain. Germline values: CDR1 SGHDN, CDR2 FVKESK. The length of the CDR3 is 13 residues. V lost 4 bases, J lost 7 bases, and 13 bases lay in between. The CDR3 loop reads CASSPNLGLGYTF. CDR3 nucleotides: TGTGCCAGCAGCCCGAATCTAGGTCTTGGCTACACCTTC.

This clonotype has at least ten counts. In DNA, the CDR3 is TGTGCCAGCAGCTTAGTTCACAGAACCTACAATGAGCAGTTCTTC. Translating it yields CASSLVHRTYNEQFF. This chain joins TRBV7-9 and TRBJ2-1; the D is unclear. Germline values: CDR1 SEHNR, CDR2 FQNEAQ (reference sequence). The CDR3 extends over 15 amino acids. V was pared by 1 base and J by 2 bases, with 9 bases between. The full variable domain, completed using reference TRBV7-9 and TRBJ2-1, is DTGVSQNPRHKITKRGQNVTFRCDPISEHNRLYWYRQTLGQGPEFLTYFQNEAQLEKSRLLSDRFSAERPKGSFSTLEIQRTEQGDSAMYLCASSLVHRTYNEQFFGPGTRLTVL.

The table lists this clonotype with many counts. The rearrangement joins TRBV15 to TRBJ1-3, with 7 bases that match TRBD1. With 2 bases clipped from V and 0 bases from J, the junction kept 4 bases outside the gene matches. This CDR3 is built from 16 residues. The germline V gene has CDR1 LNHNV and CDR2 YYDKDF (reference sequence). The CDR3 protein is CATSRPGTVSGNTIYF. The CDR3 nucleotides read TGTGCCACCAGCAGACCAGGGACAGTCTCTGGAAACACCATATATTTT.

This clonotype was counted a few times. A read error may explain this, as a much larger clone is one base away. The CDR3 sequence: CASSLVRSNQSQHF. CDR3 nucleotides: TGTGCCAGCAGCTTAGTAAGGAGCAATCAGTCCCAGCATTTT. This chain joins TRBV7-8 and TRBJ1-5; D is undetermined. There are 14 residues in the CDR3. Germline loops: CDR1 SGHVS, CDR2 FQNEAQ.

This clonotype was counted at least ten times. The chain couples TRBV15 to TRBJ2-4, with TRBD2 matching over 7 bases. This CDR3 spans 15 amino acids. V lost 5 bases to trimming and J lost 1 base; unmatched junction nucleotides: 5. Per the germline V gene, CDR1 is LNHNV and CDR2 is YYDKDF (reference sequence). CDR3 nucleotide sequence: TGTGCCACCAGCCCGCGGGAGAAGGCCAAAAACATTCAGTACTTC. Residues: CATSPREKAKNIQYF.

The CDR3 bases are TGTGCCAGCAGCCTTGGGAATGAGCAGTTCTTC. This codes for CASSLGNEQFF. The V and J genes are TRBV7-2 and TRBJ2-1; D remains ambiguous. In germline, CDR1 is SGHTA, CDR2 FQGNSA. The CDR3 has 11 amino acids. The V end lost 5 bases, the J end lost 7 bases, and 6 bases lay between the germline ends.

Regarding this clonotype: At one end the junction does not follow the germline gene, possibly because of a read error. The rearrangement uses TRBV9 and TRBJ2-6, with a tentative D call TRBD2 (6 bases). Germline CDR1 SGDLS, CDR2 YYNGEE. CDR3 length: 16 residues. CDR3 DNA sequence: TGTGCCAGCATGACGGGGGTACCCTCTAGGGCCTACGTCCTGACTTTC. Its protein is CASMTGVPSRAYVLTF.

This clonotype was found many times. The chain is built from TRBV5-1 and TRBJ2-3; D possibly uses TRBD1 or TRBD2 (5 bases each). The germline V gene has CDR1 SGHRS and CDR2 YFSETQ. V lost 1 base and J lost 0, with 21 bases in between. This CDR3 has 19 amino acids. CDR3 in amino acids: CASSLIGWGPTSSTDTQYF. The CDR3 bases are TGCGCCAGCAGCTTGATTGGGTGGGGACCGACTTCTAGCACAGATACGCAGTATTTT.

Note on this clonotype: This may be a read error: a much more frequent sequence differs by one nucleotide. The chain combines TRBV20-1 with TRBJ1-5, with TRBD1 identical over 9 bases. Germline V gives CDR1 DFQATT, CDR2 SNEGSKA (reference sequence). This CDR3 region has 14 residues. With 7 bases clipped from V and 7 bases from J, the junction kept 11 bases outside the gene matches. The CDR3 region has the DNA TGCAGTGTCCTGGGACAGGGAACCCTACAGCCCCAGCATTTT. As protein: CSVLGQGTLQPQHF.

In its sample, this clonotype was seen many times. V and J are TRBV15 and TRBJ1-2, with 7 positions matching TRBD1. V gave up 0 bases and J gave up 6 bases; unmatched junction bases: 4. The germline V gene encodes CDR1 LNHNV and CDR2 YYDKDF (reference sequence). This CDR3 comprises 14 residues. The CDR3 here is CATSRDYGTDGYTF. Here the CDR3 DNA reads TGTGCCACCAGCAGAGATTACGGGACAGATGGCTACACCTTC.

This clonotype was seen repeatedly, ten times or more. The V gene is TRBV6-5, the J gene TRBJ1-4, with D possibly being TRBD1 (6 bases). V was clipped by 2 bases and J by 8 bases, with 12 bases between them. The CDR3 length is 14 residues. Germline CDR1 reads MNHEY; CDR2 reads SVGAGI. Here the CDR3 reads CASSYGRGDEKLFF. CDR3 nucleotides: TGTGCCAGCAGTTACGGCAGGGGTGACGAAAAACTGTTTTTT.

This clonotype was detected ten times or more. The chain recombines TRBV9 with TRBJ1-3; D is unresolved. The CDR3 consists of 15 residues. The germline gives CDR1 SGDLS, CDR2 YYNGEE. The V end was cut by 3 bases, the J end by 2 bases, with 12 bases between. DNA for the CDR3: TGTGCCAGCAGCGATGGAACAGCGGCTGGAAACACCATATATTTT. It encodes CASSDGTAAGNTIYF.